Listed here is a single T cell receptor (beta chain). Its target is unknown. The data originate from a study of naive CD8 T cells in extremely preterm neonates. Regarding the study as a whole: CDR3 nucleotide sharing was 2.5% to 3.5% in preterm, about 0.37% term, around 0.03% children, roughly 0.01% adults. Relative to older groups, preterm infants had shorter, less trimmed CDR3s with fewer N additions.

TCRdb's table, derived via immunoSEQ multiplex PCR, lists solely in-frame clones and lacks some. The table includes under 5,000 clones, 95% to 98% detected once. Sequences were obtained from naive CD8+ T cells from blood. The sequence derives from a human donor in good health.

The CDR3 DNA reads TGTGCCAGCAGCTTATTTAACCGAGCGGGGGAATACGAGCAGTACTTC. It yields the protein CASSLFNRAGEYEQYF. The genes are TRBV7-8 and TRBJ2-7; 8 nucleotides agree with TRBD2. Per the germline V gene, CDR1 is SGHVS and CDR2 is FQNEAQ. V was clipped by 2 bases and J by 4 bases; unmatched bases: 10. The CDR3 contains 16 residues.